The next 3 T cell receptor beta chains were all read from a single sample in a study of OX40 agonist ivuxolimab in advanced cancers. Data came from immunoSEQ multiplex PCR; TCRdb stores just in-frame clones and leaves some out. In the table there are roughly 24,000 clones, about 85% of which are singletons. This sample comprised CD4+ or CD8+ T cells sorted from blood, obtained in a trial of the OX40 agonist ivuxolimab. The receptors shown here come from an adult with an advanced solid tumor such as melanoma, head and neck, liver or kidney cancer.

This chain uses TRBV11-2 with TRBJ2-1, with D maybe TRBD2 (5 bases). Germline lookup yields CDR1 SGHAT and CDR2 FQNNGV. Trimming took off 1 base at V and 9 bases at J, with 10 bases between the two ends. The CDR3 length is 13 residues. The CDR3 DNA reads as TGTGCCAGCAGCTTAGTGGGAGCCGGTGAGCAGTTCTTC. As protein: CASSLVGAGEQFF. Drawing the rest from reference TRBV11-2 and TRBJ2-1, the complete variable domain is EAGVAQSPRYKIIEKRQSVAFWCNPISGHATLYWYQQILGQGPKLLIQFQNNGVVDDSQLPKDRFSAERLKGVDSTLKIQPAKLEDSAVYLCASSLVGAGEQFFGPGTRLTVL.

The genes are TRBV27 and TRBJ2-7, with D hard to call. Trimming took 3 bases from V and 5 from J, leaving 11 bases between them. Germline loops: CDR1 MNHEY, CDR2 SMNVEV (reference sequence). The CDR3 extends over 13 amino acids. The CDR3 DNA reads TGTGCCAGCAGTTTCCTGACCCGTGACGAGCAGTACTTC. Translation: CASSFLTRDEQYF.

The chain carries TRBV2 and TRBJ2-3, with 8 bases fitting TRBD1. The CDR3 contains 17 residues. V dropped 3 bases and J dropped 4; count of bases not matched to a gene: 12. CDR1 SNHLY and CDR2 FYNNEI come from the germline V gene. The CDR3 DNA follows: TGTGCCAGCAGTGAGTATCCGGGACAGGACCGACCAGATACGCAGTATTTT. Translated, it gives CASSEYPGQDRPDTQYF.